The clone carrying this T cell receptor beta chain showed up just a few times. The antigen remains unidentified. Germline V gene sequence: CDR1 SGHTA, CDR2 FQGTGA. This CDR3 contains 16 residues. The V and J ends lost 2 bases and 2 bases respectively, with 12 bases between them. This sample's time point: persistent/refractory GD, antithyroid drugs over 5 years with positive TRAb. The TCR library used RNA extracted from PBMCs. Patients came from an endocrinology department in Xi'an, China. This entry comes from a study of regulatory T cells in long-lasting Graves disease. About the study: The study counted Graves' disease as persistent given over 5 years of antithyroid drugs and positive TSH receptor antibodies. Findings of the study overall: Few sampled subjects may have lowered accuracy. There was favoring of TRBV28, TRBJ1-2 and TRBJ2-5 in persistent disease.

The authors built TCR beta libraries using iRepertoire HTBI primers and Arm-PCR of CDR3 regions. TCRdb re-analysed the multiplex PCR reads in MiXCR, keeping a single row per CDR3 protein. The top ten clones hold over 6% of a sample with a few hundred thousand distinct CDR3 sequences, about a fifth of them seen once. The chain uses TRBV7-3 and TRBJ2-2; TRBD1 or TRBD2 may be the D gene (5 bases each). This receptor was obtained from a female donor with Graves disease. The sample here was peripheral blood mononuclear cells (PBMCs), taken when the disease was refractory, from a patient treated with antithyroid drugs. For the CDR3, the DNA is TGTGCCAGCAGCTTATCAGTAGGGGACAACACCGGGGAGCTGTTTTTT. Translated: CASSLSVGDNTGELFF.